A selection of T cell receptor beta chains follows, all from one sample in a study of siplizumab effects on memory and regulatory T cells. Profiling relied on immunoSEQ multiplex PCR, and the TCRdb table lists in-frame clones only, not all of them. The sample lists about 50,000 clones; about 93% were seen once. Sequenced input: CD8+ T cells sorted from blood. Every receptor here comes from a human donor in good health. CDR3s include the opening cysteine and the closing phenylalanine or tryptophan. The D gene is left open where the match is weak. Rows may omit the clone size; those that give it use once, few, many or a size class.

abundance | j_gene | v_gene | d_gene | CDR3aa | CDR3nt
- | TRBJ2-3 | TRBV5-4 | - | CASSHRDTQPDTQYF | TGTGCCAGCAGCCATCGAGACACCCAGCCAGATACGCAGTATTTT
- | TRBJ2-7 | TRBV7-9 | - | CASSHRDATYEQYF | TGTGCCAGCAGCCACCGGGACGCAACCTACGAGCAGTACTTC
- | TRBJ2-1 | TRBV20-1 | - | CSARDYNEQFF | TGCAGTGCTAGAGATTACAATGAGCAGTTCTTC
- | TRBJ1-1 | TRBV29-1 | - | CSASGEGAEAFF | TGCAGCGCCTCGGGGGAAGGAGCTGAAGCTTTCTTT
- | TRBJ1-2 | TRBV28 | - | CASADGNYGYTF | TGTGCCAGCGCGGACGGAAACTATGGCTACACCTTC
- | TRBJ2-7 | TRBV2 | - | CASSEDISSYEQYF | TGTGCCAGCAGTGAAGACATTAGCTCCTACGAGCAGTACTTC
- | TRBJ2-3 | TRBV7-3 | TRBD1 | CASSGTGGTDTQYF | TGTGCCAGCTCCGGGACAGGCGGCACAGATACGCAGTATTTT
- | TRBJ1-1 | TRBV9 | - | CASNLGGNTEAFF | TGTGCCAGCAACTTAGGGGGGAACACTGAAGCTTTCTTT
- | TRBJ1-2 | TRBV6-5 | - | CASSYNGNYGYTF | TGTGCCAGCAGTTACAACGGCAACTATGGCTACACCTTC
- | TRBJ2-3 | TRBV28 | - | CASSLFAGSGTDTQYF | TGTGCCAGCAGTTTATTCGCGGGGTCGGGCACAGATACGCAGTATTTT
- | TRBJ1-5 | TRBV7-6 | - | CASSPTDTSNQPQHF | TGTGCCAGCAGCCCGACTGACACTAGCAATCAGCCCCAGCATTTT
- | TRBJ2-1 | TRBV7-9 | TRBD2 | CASSITSGTSIYNEQFF | TGTGCCAGCAGCATAACTAGCGGAACATCTATTTACAATGAGCAGTTCTTC
- | TRBJ2-1 | TRBV7-2 | - | CASSPLASYNEQFF | TGTGCCAGCAGCCCGCTAGCATCCTACAATGAGCAGTTCTTC
- | TRBJ2-7 | TRBV11-2 | TRBD2 | CASSHRGGRDLYEQYF | TGTGCCAGCAGCCACAGAGGCGGGAGGGACCTGTACGAGCAGTACTTC
- | TRBJ1-3 | TRBV9 | - | CASSARDSHSGNTIYF | TGTGCCAGCAGCGCCCGGGACTCTCACTCTGGAAACACCATATATTTT
- | TRBJ1-2 | TRBV9 | - | CASSVEAGRLGYTF | TGTGCCAGCAGCGTAGAGGCAGGGAGGCTCGGCTACACCTTC
- | TRBJ2-7 | TRBV5-6 | TRBD1 | CASSLDYRDRADEQYF | TGTGCCAGCAGCCTGGATTACCGGGACAGGGCTGACGAGCAGTACTTC
- | TRBJ2-3 | TRBV21-1 | - | CASSKGRLAGSTDTQYF | TGTGCCAGCAGCAAAGGAAGACTAGCGGGAAGCACAGATACGCAGTATTTT
- | TRBJ2-7 | TRBV4-2 | TRBD2 | CASSQGLAGAYEQYF | TGTGCCAGCAGCCAAGGACTAGCGGGAGCCTACGAGCAGTACTTC
once | TRBJ1-1 | TRBV5-1 | - | CASSPGRGRNTEAFF | TGCGCCAGCAGCCCGGGACGAGGTAGGAACACTGAAGCTTTCTTT
- | TRBJ2-2 | TRBV9 | - | CASSPGAGELFF | TGTGCCAGCAGCCCAGGGGCCGGGGAGCTGTTTTTT
- | TRBJ2-7 | TRBV4-1 | TRBD2 | CASSLAGADYEQYF | TGCGCCAGCAGCCTAGCGGGGGCAGACTACGAGCAGTACTTC
- | TRBJ1-3 | TRBV13 | - | CASSLRIGGWGAGNTIYF | TGTGCCAGCAGCTTACGTATTGGTGGTTGGGGGGCTGGAAACACCATATATTTT
- | TRBJ2-7 | TRBV7-2 | - | CASSLLEAGATYEQYF | TGTGCCAGCAGCTTATTAGAGGCAGGGGCTACCTACGAGCAGTACTTC
- | TRBJ2-1 | TRBV9 | - | CASNGGDFYNEQFF | TGTGCCAGCAATGGGGGAGACTTCTACAATGAGCAGTTCTTC
- | TRBJ2-3 | TRBV6-5 | TRBD2 | CASSLAGTGTDTQYF | TGTGCCAGCAGCCTAGCGGGAACCGGCACAGATACGCAGTATTTT
- | TRBJ2-2 | TRBV9 | TRBD2 | CASSGGSWELFF | TGTGCCAGCAGCGGCGGGAGCTGGGAGCTGTTTTTT
once | TRBJ1-6 | TRBV28 | - | CASIEGVWNSPLHF | TGTGCCAGCATAGAGGGAGTCTGGAATTCACCCCTCCACTTT
once | TRBJ2-7 | TRBV10-2 | - | CASSPALYEQYF | TGCGCCAGCAGCCCCGCCCTTTACGAGCAGTACTTC
- | TRBJ2-7 | TRBV27 | - | CASSPTSMTYSTYEQYF | TGTGCCAGCAGTCCCACATCCATGACATACTCGACCTACGAGCAGTACTTC
- | TRBJ2-1 | TRBV28 | - | CASTTGPTDEQFF | TGTGCCAGCACAACAGGGCCTACGGATGAGCAGTTCTTC
once | TRBJ2-1 | TRBV11-2 | TRBD2 | CASRSSGSHNEQFF | TGTGCCAGCAGGTCTAGCGGGTCTCACAATGAGCAGTTCTTC
- | TRBJ2-7 | TRBV28 | - | CASTIDRGELGEQYF | TGTGCCAGCACTATCGATAGAGGCGAACTGGGGGAGCAGTACTTC
few | TRBJ2-2 | TRBV11-1 | - | CASSYATNGELFF | TGTGCCAGCAGCTACGCCACAAACGGGGAGCTGTTTTTT
- | TRBJ1-2 | TRBV9 | - | CASSGTGPEGYGYTF | TGTGCCAGCAGCGGAACAGGTCCCGAGGGCTATGGCTACACCTTC
- | TRBJ2-2 | TRBV7-9 | - | CASPSSSSLGLSNTGELFF | TGTGCCAGCCCCAGCTCCTCTTCTCTGGGGCTATCGAACACCGGGGAGCTGTTTTTT
- | TRBJ2-1 | TRBV28 | TRBD2 | CASSFRAGVYNEQFF | TGTGCCAGCAGTTTTAGGGCGGGGGTTTACAATGAGCAGTTCTTC
few | TRBJ1-4 | TRBV4-1 | - | CASSQAEGNEKLFF | TGCGCCAGCAGCCAAGCTGAGGGTAATGAAAAACTGTTTTTT
- | TRBJ1-2 | TRBV7-9 | - | CASSSDTGPLNGYTF | TGTGCCAGCAGCTCGGATACGGGACCCCTTAATGGCTACACCTTC
- | TRBJ1-1 | TRBV5-6 | - | CASSLGGQNTEAFF | TGTGCCAGCAGCTTGGGGGGACAGAACACTGAAGCTTTCTTT
once | TRBJ2-4 | TRBV6-1 | - | CASSSASLYNIQYF | TGTGCCAGCAGTTCCGCCAGTTTGTACAACATTCAGTACTTC
- | TRBJ1-1 | TRBV5-1 | - | CASSLIGSGTEAFF | TGCGCCAGCAGCTTAATAGGGTCGGGCACTGAAGCTTTCTTT
- | TRBJ1-5 | TRBV28 | TRBD1 | CASRMTGRLNQPQHF | TGTGCCAGCAGGATGACAGGGAGGCTAAATCAGCCCCAGCATTTT
- | TRBJ2-4 | TRBV7-9 | - | CASSHRDSGQNIQYF | TGTGCCAGCAGCCACCGGGACAGCGGGCAAAACATTCAGTACTTC
- | TRBJ1-1 | TRBV27 | - | CASSFARENTEAFF | TGTGCCAGCAGTTTCGCCCGGGAGAACACTGAAGCTTTCTTT
- | TRBJ2-7 | TRBV21-1 | - | CARDRDSYEQYF | TGTGCCAGAGACCGGGACAGCTACGAGCAGTACTTC
- | TRBJ2-1 | TRBV15 | - | CATSREFGSSPNEQFF | TGTGCCACCAGCAGAGAGTTTGGTAGTTCCCCCAATGAGCAGTTCTTC
- | TRBJ2-1 | TRBV6-5 | - | CASSPGGNEQFF | TGTGCCAGCAGTCCAGGGGGGAATGAGCAGTTCTTC
- | TRBJ2-3 | TRBV5-1 | - | CASSLRGYSTDTQYF | TGCGCCAGCAGCTTGCGGGGATATAGCACAGATACGCAGTATTTT
- | TRBJ1-1 | TRBV7-3 | TRBD1 | CASSLAGQGTGNTEAFF | TGTGCCAGCAGCCTAGCGGGACAGGGGACAGGGAACACTGAAGCTTTCTTT
- | TRBJ2-1 | TRBV11-2 | TRBD1 | CASSWGRRTGDNEQFF | TGTGCCAGCAGCTGGGGGAGGAGGACAGGGGACAATGAGCAGTTCTTC
- | TRBJ2-6 | TRBV6-6 | - | CASSYSAPGANVLTF | TGTGCCAGCAGTTACTCAGCTCCTGGGGCCAACGTCCTGACTTTC
- | TRBJ2-4 | TRBV7-8 | - | CASSPKGGARAKNIQYF | TGTGCCAGCAGCCCTAAGGGGGGGGCGAGGGCCAAAAACATTCAGTACTTC
- | TRBJ2-5 | TRBV15 | - | CATKGDLAGETQYF | TGTGCCACCAAAGGAGACCTGGCGGGGGAGACCCAGTACTTC
- | TRBJ1-2 | TRBV4-1 | TRBD1 | CASSPHRRGEPGTF | TGCGCCAGCAGCCCACACCGCAGGGGGGAACCGGGTACCTTC
few | TRBJ2-5 | TRBV6-5 | TRBD1 | CASSYSPQGGTQYF | TGTGCCAGCAGTTACTCGCCACAGGGGGGGACCCAGTACTTC
- | TRBJ2-7 | TRBV5-1 | TRBD2 | CASAGDGSYEQYF | TGCGCCAGCGCGGGAGATGGTTCCTACGAGCAGTACTTC
- | TRBJ2-1 | TRBV27 | TRBD2 | CASSLWERESYNEQFF | TGTGCCAGCAGTTTATGGGAGCGGGAGTCCTACAATGAGCAGTTCTTC
- | TRBJ2-7 | TRBV28 | - | CGVGLFGNEQYF | TGTGGGGTTGGGTTGTTTGGGAACGAGCAGTACTTC
- | TRBJ1-5 | TRBV6-5 | - | CASTRLNSNQPQHF | TGTGCCAGCACAAGACTCAATAGCAATCAGCCCCAGCATTTT